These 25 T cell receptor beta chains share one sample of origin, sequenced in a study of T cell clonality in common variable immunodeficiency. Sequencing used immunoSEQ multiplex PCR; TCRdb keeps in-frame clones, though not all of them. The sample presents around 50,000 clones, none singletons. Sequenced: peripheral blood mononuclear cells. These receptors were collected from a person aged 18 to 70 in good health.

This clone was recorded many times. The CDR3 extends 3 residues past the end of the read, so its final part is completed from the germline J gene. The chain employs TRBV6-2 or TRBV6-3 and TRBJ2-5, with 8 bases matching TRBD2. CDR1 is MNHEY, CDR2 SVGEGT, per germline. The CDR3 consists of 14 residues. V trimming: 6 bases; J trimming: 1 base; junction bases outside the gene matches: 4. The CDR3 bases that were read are TGTGCCAGCAGGCAGAGCGGGGGCCAAGAGACC. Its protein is CASRQSGGQET. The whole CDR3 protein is CASRQSGGQETQYF.

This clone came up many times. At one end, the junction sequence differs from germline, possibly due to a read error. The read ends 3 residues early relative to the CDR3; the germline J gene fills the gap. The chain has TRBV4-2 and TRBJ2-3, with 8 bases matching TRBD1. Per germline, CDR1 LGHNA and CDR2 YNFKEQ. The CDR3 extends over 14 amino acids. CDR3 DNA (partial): TGCGCCAGCAGCCAGGACAGGGGCACAGATACG. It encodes CASSQDRGTDT. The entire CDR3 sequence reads CASSQDRGTDTQYF.

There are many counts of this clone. CDR3 residues: CASQTGANTGELFF. CDR3 DNA (partial): TGTGCCAGCCAGACAGGGGCAAACACCGGGGAG. The chain employs TRBV6-2 or TRBV6-3 and TRBJ2-2; 8 bases map to TRBD1. Read coverage stops 3 residues before the CDR3 terminus; the germline J gene supplies the remainder. This CDR3 contains 14 residues. The V gene end was trimmed by 8 bases and the J gene end by 2 bases; junction bases not matched to a gene: 4. Germline-derived CDR1 and CDR2 are MNHEY and SVGEGT.

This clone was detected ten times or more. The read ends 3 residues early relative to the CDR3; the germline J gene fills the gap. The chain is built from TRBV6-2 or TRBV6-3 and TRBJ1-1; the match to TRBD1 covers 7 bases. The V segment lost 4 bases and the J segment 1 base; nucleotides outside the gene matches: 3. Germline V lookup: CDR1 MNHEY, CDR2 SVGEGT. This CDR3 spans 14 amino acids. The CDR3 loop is CASSWTGANTEAFF. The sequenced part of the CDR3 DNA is TGTGCCAGCAGTTGGACAGGAGCGAACACTGAA.

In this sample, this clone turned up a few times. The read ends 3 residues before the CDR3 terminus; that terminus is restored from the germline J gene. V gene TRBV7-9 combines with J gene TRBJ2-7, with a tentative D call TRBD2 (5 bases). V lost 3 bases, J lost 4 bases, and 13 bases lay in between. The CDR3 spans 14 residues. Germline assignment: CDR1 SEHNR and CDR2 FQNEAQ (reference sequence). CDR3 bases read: TGTGCCAGCAGCTTGTCAGGAGGTGATTACGAG. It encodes CASSLSGGDYE. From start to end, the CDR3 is CASSLSGGDYEQYF.

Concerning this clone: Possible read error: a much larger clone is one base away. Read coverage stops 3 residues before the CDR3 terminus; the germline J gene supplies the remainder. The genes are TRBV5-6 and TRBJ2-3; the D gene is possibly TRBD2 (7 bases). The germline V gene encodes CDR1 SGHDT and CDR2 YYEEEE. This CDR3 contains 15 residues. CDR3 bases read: TGTGCCAGCAGCAGGGGGGGGTATAGCAATCAGCCG. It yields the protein CASSRGGYSNQP. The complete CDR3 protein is CASSRGGYSNQPQYF. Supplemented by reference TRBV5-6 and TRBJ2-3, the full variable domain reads DAGVTQSPTHLIKTRGQQVTLRCSPKSGHDTVSWYQQALGQGPQFIFQYYEEEERQRGNFPDRFSGHQFPNYSSELNVNALLLGDSALYLCASSRGGYSNQPQYFGPGTRLTVL.

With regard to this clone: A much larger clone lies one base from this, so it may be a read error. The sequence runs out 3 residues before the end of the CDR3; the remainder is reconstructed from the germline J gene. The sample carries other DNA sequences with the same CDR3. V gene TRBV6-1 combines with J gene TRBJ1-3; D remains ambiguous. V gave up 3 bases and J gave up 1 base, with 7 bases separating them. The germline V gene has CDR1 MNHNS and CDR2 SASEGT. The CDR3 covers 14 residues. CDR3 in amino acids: CASSETYSGNTIYF. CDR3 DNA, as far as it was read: TGTGCCAGCAGTGAGACATATTCTGGAAACACC.

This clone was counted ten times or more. The CDR3 DNA, read in part, is TGTGCCAGCAGCCAACAGGGCTGGCAGCCC. Its protein product is CASSQQGWQP. The CDR3 in full is CASSQQGWQPQHF. The V and J genes are TRBV16 and TRBJ1-5, with TRBD1 as a possible D gene (5 bases). The read finishes 3 residues shy of the CDR3 end, and the germline J gene is used to complete it. Germline CDR1 and CDR2: KGHSY and FQNENV. This CDR3 comprises 13 residues. V was cut by 2 bases and J by 7 bases, with 9 bases left in between.

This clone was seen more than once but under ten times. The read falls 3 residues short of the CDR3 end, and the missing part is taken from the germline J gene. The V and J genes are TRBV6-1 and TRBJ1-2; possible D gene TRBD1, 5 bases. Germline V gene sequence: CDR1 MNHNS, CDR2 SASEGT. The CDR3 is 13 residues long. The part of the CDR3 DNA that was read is TGTGCCAGCAGTGACAGGGTATACAATGAC. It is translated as CASSDRVYND. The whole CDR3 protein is CASSDRVYNDYTF.

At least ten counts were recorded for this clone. CDR3 region: CASSQGTGAGNTIYF. The sequenced CDR3 bases are TGTGCCAGCAGCCAAGGCACAGGTGCTGGAAACACC. The rearrangement links TRBV4-2 to TRBJ1-3; a possible D gene is TRBD1 (5 bases). From the germline J gene comes the end of the CDR3, since the read stops 3 residues before it. The length of the CDR3 is 15 residues. V was trimmed by 1 base and J by 2 bases, leaving 9 bases between them. The germline CDR1 and CDR2 sequences are LGHNA and YNFKEQ.

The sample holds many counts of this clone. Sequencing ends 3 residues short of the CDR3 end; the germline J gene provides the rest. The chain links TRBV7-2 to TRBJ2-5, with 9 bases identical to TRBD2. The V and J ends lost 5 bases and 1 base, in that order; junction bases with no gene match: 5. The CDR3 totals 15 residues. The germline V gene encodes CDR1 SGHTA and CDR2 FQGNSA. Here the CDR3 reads CASSRSGGPQETQYF. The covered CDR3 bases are TGTGCCAGCAGCCGGAGCGGGGGGCCCCAAGAGACC.

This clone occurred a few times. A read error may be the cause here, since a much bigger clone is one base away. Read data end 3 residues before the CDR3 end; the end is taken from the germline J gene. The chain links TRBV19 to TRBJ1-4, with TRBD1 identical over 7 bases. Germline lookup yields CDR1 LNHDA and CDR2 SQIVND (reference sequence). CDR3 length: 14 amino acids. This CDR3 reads CASSEGAAANVLFF. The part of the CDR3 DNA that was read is TGTGCCAGTAGTGAGGGGGCTGCGGCCAACGTA. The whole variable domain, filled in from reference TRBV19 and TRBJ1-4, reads DGGITQSPKYLFRKEGQNVTLSCEQNLNHDAMYWYRQDPGQGLRLIYYSQIVNDFQKGDIAEGYSVSREKKESFPLTVTSAQKNPTAFYLCASSEGAAANVLFFGSGTQLSVL.

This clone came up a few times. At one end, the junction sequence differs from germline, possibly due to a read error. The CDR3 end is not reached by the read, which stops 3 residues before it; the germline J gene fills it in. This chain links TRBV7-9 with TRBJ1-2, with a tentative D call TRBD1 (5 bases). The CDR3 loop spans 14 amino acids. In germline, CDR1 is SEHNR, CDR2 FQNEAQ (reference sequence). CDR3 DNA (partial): TGTCCCAGCAGCTTAGCAGACAGCTCCCGCCGC. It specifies CPSSLADSSRR. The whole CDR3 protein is CPSSLADSSRRYTF.

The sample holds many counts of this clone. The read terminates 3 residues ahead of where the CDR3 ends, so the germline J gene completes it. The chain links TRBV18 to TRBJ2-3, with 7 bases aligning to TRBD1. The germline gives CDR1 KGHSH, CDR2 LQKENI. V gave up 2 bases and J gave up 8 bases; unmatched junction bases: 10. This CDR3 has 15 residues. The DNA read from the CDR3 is TGTGCCAGCTCACCAGCCGGGACAGAACGAGGTACG. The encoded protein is CASSPAGTERGT. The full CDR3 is CASSPAGTERGTQYF.

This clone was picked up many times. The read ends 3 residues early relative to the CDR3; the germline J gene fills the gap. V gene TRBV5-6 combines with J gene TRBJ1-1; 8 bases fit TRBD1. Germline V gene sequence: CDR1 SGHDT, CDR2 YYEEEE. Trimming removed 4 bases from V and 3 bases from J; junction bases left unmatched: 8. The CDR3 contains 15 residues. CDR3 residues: CASSGDNRGYTEAFF. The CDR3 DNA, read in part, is TGTGCCAGCAGCGGGGACAACAGGGGGTACACTGAA.

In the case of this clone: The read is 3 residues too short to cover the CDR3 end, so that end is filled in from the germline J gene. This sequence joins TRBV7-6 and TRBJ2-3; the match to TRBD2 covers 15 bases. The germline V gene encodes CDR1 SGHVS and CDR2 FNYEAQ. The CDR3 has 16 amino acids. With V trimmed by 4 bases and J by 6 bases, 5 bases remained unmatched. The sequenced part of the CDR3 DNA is TGTGCCAGCAGCTCGGGACTAGCGGGGGGCAGGGATACG. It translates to CASSSGLAGGRDT. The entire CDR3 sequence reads CASSSGLAGGRDTQYF.

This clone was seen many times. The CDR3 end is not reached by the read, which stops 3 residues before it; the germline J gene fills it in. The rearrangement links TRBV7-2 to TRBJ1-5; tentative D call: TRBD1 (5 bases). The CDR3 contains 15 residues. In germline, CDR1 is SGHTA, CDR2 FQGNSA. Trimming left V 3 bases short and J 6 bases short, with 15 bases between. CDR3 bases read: TGTGCCAGCAGCTTCAGACGGCCAGGGCTTCAGCCC. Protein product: CASSFRRPGLQP. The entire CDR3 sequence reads CASSFRRPGLQPQHF.

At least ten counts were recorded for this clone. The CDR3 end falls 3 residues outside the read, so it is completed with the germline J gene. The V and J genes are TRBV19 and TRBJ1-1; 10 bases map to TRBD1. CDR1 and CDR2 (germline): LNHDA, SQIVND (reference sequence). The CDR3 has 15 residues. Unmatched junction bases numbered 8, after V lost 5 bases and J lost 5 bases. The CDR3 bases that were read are TGTGCCAGTAGTGTATCCGGGACAGGGGTTACTGAA. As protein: CASSVSGTGVTE. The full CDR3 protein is CASSVSGTGVTEAFF.

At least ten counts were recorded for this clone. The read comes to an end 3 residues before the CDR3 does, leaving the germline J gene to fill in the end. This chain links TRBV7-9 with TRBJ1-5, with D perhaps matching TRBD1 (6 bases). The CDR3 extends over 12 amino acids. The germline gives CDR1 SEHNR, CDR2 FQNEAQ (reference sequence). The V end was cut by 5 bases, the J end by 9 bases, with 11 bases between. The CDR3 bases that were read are TGTGCCAGCAGCGATACAGGGCCGCCC. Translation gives CASSDTGPP. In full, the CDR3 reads CASSDTGPPQHF.

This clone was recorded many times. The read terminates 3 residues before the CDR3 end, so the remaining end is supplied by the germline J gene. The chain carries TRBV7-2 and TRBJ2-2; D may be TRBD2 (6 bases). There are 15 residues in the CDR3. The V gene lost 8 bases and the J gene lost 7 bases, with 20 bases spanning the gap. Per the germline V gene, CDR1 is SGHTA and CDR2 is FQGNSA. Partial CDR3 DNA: TGTGCCAGCCCAACAAGGAGGGGTGAGATCGGGGAG. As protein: CASPTRRGEIGE. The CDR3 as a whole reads CASPTRRGEIGELFF.

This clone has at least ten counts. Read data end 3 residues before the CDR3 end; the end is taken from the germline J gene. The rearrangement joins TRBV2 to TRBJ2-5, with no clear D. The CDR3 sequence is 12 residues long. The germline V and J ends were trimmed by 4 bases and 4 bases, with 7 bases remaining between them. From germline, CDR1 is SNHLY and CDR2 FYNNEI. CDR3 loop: CASSVKSETQYF. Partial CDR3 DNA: TGTGCCAGCAGTGTAAAATCAGAGACC.

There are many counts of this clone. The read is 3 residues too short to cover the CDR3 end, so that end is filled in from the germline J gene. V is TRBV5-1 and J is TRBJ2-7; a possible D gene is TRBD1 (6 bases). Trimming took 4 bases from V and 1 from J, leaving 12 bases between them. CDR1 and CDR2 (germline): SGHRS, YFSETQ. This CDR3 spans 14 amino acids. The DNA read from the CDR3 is TGCGCCAGCAGCCCAAGGACAGTTTCCTACGAG. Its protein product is CASSPRTVSYE. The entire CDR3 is CASSPRTVSYEQYF.

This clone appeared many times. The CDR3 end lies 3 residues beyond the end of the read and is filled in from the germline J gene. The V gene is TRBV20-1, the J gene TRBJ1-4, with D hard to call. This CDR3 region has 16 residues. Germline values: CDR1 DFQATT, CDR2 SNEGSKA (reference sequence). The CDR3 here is CSARGVEFPYNSPLFF. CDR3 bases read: TGCAGTGCTAGAGGTGTAGAATTTCCCTATAATTCACCA.

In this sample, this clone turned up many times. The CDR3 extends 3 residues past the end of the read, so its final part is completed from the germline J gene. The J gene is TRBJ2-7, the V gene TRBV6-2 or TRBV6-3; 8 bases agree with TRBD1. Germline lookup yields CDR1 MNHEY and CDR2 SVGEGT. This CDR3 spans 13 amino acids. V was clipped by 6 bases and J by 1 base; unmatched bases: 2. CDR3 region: CASRDRGSYEQYF. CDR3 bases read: TGTGCCAGCAGAGACAGGGGTTCCTACGAG.

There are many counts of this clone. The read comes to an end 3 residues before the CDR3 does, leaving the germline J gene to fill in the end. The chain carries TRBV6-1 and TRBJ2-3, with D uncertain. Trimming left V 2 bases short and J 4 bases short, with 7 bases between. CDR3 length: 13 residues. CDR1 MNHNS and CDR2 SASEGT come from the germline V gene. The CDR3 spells CASSEQVADTQYF. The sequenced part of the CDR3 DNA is TGTGCCAGCAGTGAACAGGTCGCAGATACG.